This T cell receptor beta chain was recorded in a study of tumor-infiltrating lymphocytes in primary liver carcinoma. In the case of this clonotype: Antigen specificity is unknown.

Reverse transcription of 500 to 650 ng total RNA with a constant-region primer produced TCR beta cDNA. The TCR beta library was amplified through three nested multiplex PCR rounds in a modified ARM-PCR procedure. The first two PCR rounds used TRBV1-TRBV30 primers with a Cbeta primer, approximately 9 cycles each. One entry per CDR3 protein, called by TCRdb with MiXCR from the multiplex PCR reads. The sample consists of approximately 110,000 distinct CDR3 sequences, roughly 85% of them appearing once. Co-extraction of both nucleic acids (RNA and DNA) used roughly 18-32 mg of unsorted bulk tissue. Study conclusions and caveats: Against blood, tumors held a significantly higher top-250-clone fraction (p = 0.039).

CDR3 length: 15 residues. V lost 1 base and J lost 7, with 14 bases in between. CDR1 is MDHEN, CDR2 SYDVKM, per germline. The chain joins TRBV28 to TRBJ2-1; D gene ambiguous. This sequence originates from a man aged 40-49 years with primary liver carcinoma and hepatitis B virus infection. The sample taken for sequencing was liver tumor tissue from sampling region 3. Regarding subset: tumor region T3, left-lateral pole. This CDR3 reads CASSLSGWLGNEQFF. CDR3 DNA sequence: TGTGCCAGCAGTTTATCGGGCTGGCTGGGGAATGAGCAGTTCTTC.